Each of the 25 T cell receptor beta chains below was sequenced from the same sample in a study of OX40 agonist ivuxolimab in advanced cancers. Library prep was done by the immunoSEQ multiplex PCR assay. Imported from immuneACCESS, the table was reduced by TCRdb to in-frame sequences with V and J called. These copies leave out some clones; in studies compared against another copy, an unresolved V gene accounts for under half, and the cause of the remainder is not known. The sample table lists about 5,100 clones, around 66% of them with a count of one. The ten largest clones represent approximately 76% of the sample. The specimen comprised CD4+ or CD8+ T cells sorted from blood, sampled in a trial of the OX40 agonist ivuxolimab. The receptors originated from an adult with an advanced solid tumor such as melanoma, head and neck, liver or kidney cancer.

This clone appeared a single time. The chain recombines TRBV28 with TRBJ2-5; D may match TRBD1 or TRBD2 (6 bases each). This CDR3 is 17 amino acids long. The germline gives CDR1 MDHEN, CDR2 SYDVKM. V lost 6 bases to trimming and J lost 3 bases, with 23 bases between them. The CDR3 bases are TGTGCCAGCAGCGCCCTAAAACAGGAGGGGGTAGAAGAGACCCAGTACTTC. This translates into CASSALKQEGVEETQYF.

This clone has a single count. The chain is built from TRBV11-2 and TRBJ2-1; tentatively, D is TRBD1 or TRBD2 (5 bases each). V was trimmed by 5 bases and J by 6 bases, leaving 17 bases between them. This CDR3 has 15 amino acids. Per germline, CDR1 SGHAT and CDR2 FQNNGV. The DNA for the CDR3 is TGTGCCAGCAGCCCCCATGGGGGATGGGGCAATGAGCAGTTCTTC. Protein sequence: CASSPHGGWGNEQFF.

This clone occurred once. The chain links TRBV19 to TRBJ2-2; D uncertain. CDR1 is LNHDA and CDR2 is SQIVND in the germline V gene (reference sequence). The CDR3 has 15 residues. V lost 4 bases to trimming and J lost 1 base, with 10 bases between them. CDR3 protein: CASSSDILNTGELFF. CDR3 nucleotides: TGTGCCAGTAGTAGTGACATTCTGAACACCGGGGAGCTGTTTTTT.

The J gene is TRBJ1-2, the V gene TRBV29-1, with 7 positions matching TRBD1. The CDR3 contains 19 residues. The germline V gene has CDR1 SQVTM and CDR2 ANQGSEA. V was clipped by 6 bases and J by 3 bases; unmatched bases: 25. The CDR3 DNA reads as TGCAGCGTCCCACTAGCGACGTCGACAGGGACCGGCGGAGACTATGGCTACACCTTC. Its translation is CSVPLATSTGTGGDYGYTF.

In DNA, the CDR3 is TGCAGCGTGGGGGACAGGGGGCGAACAGATACGCAGTATTTT. Its protein product is CSVGDRGRTDTQYF. The chain combines TRBV29-1 with TRBJ2-3; 12 bases line up with TRBD1. The CDR3 is 14 residues long. After removal of 6 bases from V and 3 bases from J, the junction contained 4 bases not matched to a gene. The germline gives CDR1 SQVTM, CDR2 ANQGSEA.

The chain uses TRBV19 and TRBJ1-1; D perhaps matches TRBD1 (6 bases). The germline V and J ends were trimmed by 6 bases and 0 bases, with 14 bases remaining between them. From germline, CDR1 is LNHDA and CDR2 SQIVND (reference sequence). CDR3 length equals 15 residues. The CDR3 loop is CASRLIGTLNTEAFF. The DNA for the CDR3 is TGTGCCAGTAGATTAATTGGGACACTGAACACTGAAGCTTTCTTT.

This clone turned up a few times. This sequence joins TRBV27 and TRBJ1-1, with D possibly matching TRBD1 (5 bases). The CDR3 has 14 residues. Germline CDR1 and CDR2: MNHEY and SMNVEV (reference sequence). Trimming stripped 2 bases from V and 4 bases from J, with 11 bases between. CDR3 protein: CASSLKGRGTEAFF. Here the CDR3 DNA reads TGTGCCAGCAGTTTAAAGGGTAGGGGCACTGAAGCTTTCTTT.

The V and J genes are TRBV11-2 and TRBJ1-2; possibly TRBD1 for D (5 bases). The CDR3 runs 13 residues. Trimming stripped 6 bases from V and 6 bases from J, with 14 bases between. Germline assignment: CDR1 SGHAT and CDR2 FQNNGV. The CDR3 protein is CASRPGTAHGYTF. The CDR3 DNA follows: TGTGCCAGCAGACCGGGGACGGCTCATGGCTACACCTTC.

At least ten counts were recorded for this clone. The rearrangement joins TRBV2 to TRBJ2-7, with D perhaps matching TRBD1 or TRBD2 (5 bases each). Between the trimmed V and J ends, which lost 3 bases and 2 bases, there was a span of 11 bases. The V gene's germline CDR1 is SNHLY and CDR2 FYNNEI. CDR3 length equals 14 residues. CDR3 in DNA: TGTGCCAGCAGTGAGAGGGGCAGAGCCTACGAGCAGTACTTC. Protein: CASSERGRAYEQYF. Looking up the rest from reference TRBV2 and TRBJ2-7 gives the full variable domain: EPEVTQTPSHQVTQMGQEVILRCVPISNHLYFYWYRQILGQKVEFLVSFYNNEISEKSEIFDDQFSVERPDGSNFTLKIRSTKLEDSAMYFCASSERGRAYEQYFGPGTRLTVT.

Only a few counts were recorded for this clone. This chain joins TRBV7-2 and TRBJ2-7; TRBD1 matches 7 bases. Germline V gene data show CDR1 as SGHTA and CDR2 as FQGNSA. This CDR3 has 12 amino acids. V lost 5 bases, J lost 7 bases, and 5 bases stayed unmatched. Written as DNA, the CDR3 is TGTGCCAGCAGCGTCGGGACAGCTGAGCAGTACTTC. The encoded protein is CASSVGTAEQYF.

V usage is TRBV7-3 and J usage is TRBJ2-3; 8 positions match TRBD2. There are 18 residues in the CDR3. Germline V gene sequence: CDR1 SGHTA, CDR2 FQGTGA. V was clipped by 1 base and J by 2 bases; unmatched bases: 11. The CDR3 coding sequence is TGTGCCAGCAGCTTAAATACCGGGACTAGGGGAACCACAGATACGCAGTATTTT. Translated, it gives CASSLNTGTRGTTDTQYF.

V gene TRBV15 combines with J gene TRBJ2-7; the D is unclear. Germline assignment: CDR1 LNHNV and CDR2 YYDKDF (reference sequence). The CDR3 is 14 amino acids. Trimming took 5 bases from V and 2 from J, leaving 13 bases between them. The CDR3 nucleotides read TGTGCCACCAGCCGTGGTGGGTTACCCTACGAGCAGTACTTC. Translating gives CATSRGGLPYEQYF.

The genes are TRBV6-4 and TRBJ1-2; D remains ambiguous. The CDR3 length is 15 residues. Trimming removed 5 bases at V and 7 bases at J, with 20 bases between. Germline CDR1 and CDR2: MRHNA and SNTAGT. The CDR3 region has the DNA TGTGCCAGCAGTCCGGGTGCCTGGGTCCGAGGTGGCTACACCTTC. Amino acids: CASSPGAWVRGGYTF.

This clone has just a few counts. J is TRBJ2-7 and V is TRBV29-1; no clear D gene. Germline V gene sequence: CDR1 SQVTM, CDR2 ANQGSEA. V lost 7 bases and J 0 bases, leaving 16 bases between the germline ends. The CDR3 length is 14 residues. CDR3 sequence reads: CSALTVESSYEQYF. DNA for the CDR3: TGCAGCGCCCTGACTGTCGAGAGCTCCTACGAGCAGTACTTC.

V and J are TRBV19 and TRBJ1-2, with unresolved D. CDR1 is LNHDA and CDR2 is SQIVND in the germline V gene (reference sequence). The CDR3 is 14 residues long. V was trimmed by 7 bases and J by 7 bases, leaving 19 bases between them. Written as DNA, the CDR3 is TGTGCCAGTACCTCCCTAGGTGTATCGGGTGGCTACACCTTC. Protein product: CASTSLGVSGGYTF.

Here the CDR3 reads CSARDPYGYTF. The DNA for the CDR3 is TGCAGTGCTAGAGATCCGTATGGCTACACCTTC. The V and J genes are TRBV20-1 and TRBJ1-2; D is unresolved. CDR3 length: 11 residues. The germline CDR1 and CDR2 sequences are DFQATT and SNEGSKA (reference sequence). V was cut by 0 bases and J by 5 bases, with 4 bases left in between.

This clone was counted a single time. The chain employs TRBV28 and TRBJ1-4, with a possible D match to TRBD1 (5 bases). CDR3 length: 17 residues. Trimming pared 1 base from V and 5 bases from J, leaving 17 bases between. Germline lookup yields CDR1 MDHEN and CDR2 SYDVKM. CDR3 bases: TGTGCCAGCAGTTTATTCTGGCAGGGTGGTATAAATGAAAAACTGTTTTTT. This sequence encodes CASSLFWQGGINEKLFF.

The CDR3 sequence is CASSPWEENSNYGYTF. The CDR3 nucleotides read TGCGCCAGCAGCCCATGGGAGGAGAACTCTAACTATGGCTACACCTTC. V gene TRBV4-3 combines with J gene TRBJ1-2; D not certain. The CDR3 is made up of 16 amino acids. CDR1 LGHNA and CDR2 YSLEER come from the germline V gene. Trimming took 4 bases from V and 0 from J, leaving 15 bases between them.

This chain uses TRBV5-1 with TRBJ2-6; D is uncertain. V gave up 5 bases and J gave up 0 bases, with 6 bases separating them. The CDR3 has 14 residues. The germline V gene encodes CDR1 SGHRS and CDR2 YFSETQ. DNA of the CDR3: TGCGCCAGCAGTGGGGACTCTGGGGCCAACGTCCTGACTTTC. Its protein is CASSGDSGANVLTF.

The genes are TRBV27 and TRBJ2-5; 12 positions agree with TRBD1. The J call may be mistaken, given a closer DNA end match to TRBJ2-7. Germline V gene sequence: CDR1 MNHEY, CDR2 SMNVEV (reference sequence). The CDR3 loop spans 15 amino acids. The DNA of the CDR3 is TGTGCCAGCAGTGAAACGGGACAGGGGGCGGTCGAGCAGTACTTC. It is translated as CASSETGQGAVEQYF.

The J gene is TRBJ2-3, the V gene TRBV5-1, with a tentative D call TRBD2 (6 bases). The CDR3 contains 14 residues. Germline V CDR1 and CDR2: SGHRS, YFSETQ. Deletions cut 2 bases from V and 3 bases from J, with 10 bases between. CDR3 in amino acids: CASSFFGGTDTQYF. CDR3 in DNA: TGCGCCAGCAGCTTCTTCGGGGGTACAGATACGCAGTATTTT.

V and J are TRBV28 and TRBJ2-7, with D uncertain. The CDR3 runs 13 residues. V was cut by 6 bases and J by 2 bases, with 11 bases left in between. The germline V gene has CDR1 MDHEN and CDR2 SYDVKM. The CDR3 loop reads CASSFGVTYEQYF. DNA for the CDR3: TGTGCCAGCAGCTTTGGGGTGACCTACGAGCAGTACTTC.

The chain employs TRBV5-1 and TRBJ2-7; 13 bases are a match to TRBD2. CDR3 length equals 20 residues. CDR1 SGHRS and CDR2 YFSETQ come from the germline V gene. V lost 0 bases to trimming and J lost 2 bases; unmatched junction nucleotides: 14. CDR3 nucleotides: TGCGCCAGCAGCTTGGGCCCGGCCCGGACTAGCGGGGGAGCTACCTACGAGCAGTACTTC. Translation gives CASSLGPARTSGGATYEQYF. The full variable domain, its missing parts supplied by reference TRBV5-1 and TRBJ2-7, is KAGVTQTPRYLIKTRGQQVTLSCSPISGHRSVSWYQQTPGQGLQFLFEYFSETQRNKGNFPGRFSGRQFSNSRSEMNVSTLELGDSALYLCASSLGPARTSGGATYEQYFGPGTRLTVT.

This clone has just one count. The gene calls are TRBV7-9 and TRBJ1-1; D gene uncertain. Germline-derived CDR1 and CDR2 are SEHNR and FQNEAQ (reference sequence). The CDR3 is 13 amino acids. Trimming took off 8 bases at V and 1 base at J, with 11 bases between the two ends. CDR3 residues: CASGYWANTEAFF. The CDR3 coding sequence is TGTGCCAGCGGATATTGGGCGAACACTGAAGCTTTCTTT.

The CDR3 coding sequence is TGTGCCAGCACCTCCTCCGGGACAAGGTCGGTCTATGGCTACACCTTC. It translates to CASTSSGTRSVYGYTF. V and J are TRBV5-4 and TRBJ1-2, with a possible D match to TRBD1 (6 bases). Trimming removed 6 bases from V and 4 bases from J, with 22 bases in between. Germline V gene data show CDR1 as SGHNT and CDR2 as YYREEE (reference sequence). The CDR3 consists of 16 residues. The variable domain in full, with the rest retrieved from reference TRBV5-4 and TRBJ1-2, is ETGVTQSPTHLIKTRGQQVTLRCSSQSGHNTVSWYQQALGQGPQFIFQYYREEENGRGNFPPRFSGLQFPNYSSELNVNALELDDSALYLCASTSSGTRSVYGYTFGSGTRLTVV.